This T cell receptor (beta chain) is drawn from a study of T cell repertoires in aging, cancer and after chemotherapy. Germline CDR1 GTSNPN, CDR2 SVGIG (reference sequence). V shed 0 bases and J 5 bases; nucleotides not matched to a gene: 7. The CDR3 has 16 residues. Peripheral blood genomic DNA, not sorted cells or RNA, was the template. Study-level findings and limits: Rebound thymic output was suggested by rising median generation probability during chemotherapy in each cancer cohort. Healthy donors lost TCR diversity with age mainly through richness, cancer patients through richness and evenness. Compared with age-matched healthy donors, untreated hematological or solid cancer patients showed higher blood TCR clonality.

Turning to this clonotype: Its specificity is unknown.

A mixed TRB-A/B primer pool amplified rearranged TRB by multiplex touch-down PCR. MiXCR, run by TCRdb on the multiplex PCR reads, gives a single entry per CDR3 protein. Of thousands of distinct CDR3 sequences listed, about two fifths are singletons. The V and J genes are TRBV30 and TRBJ2-3; 11 nucleotides align to TRBD2. The sequence derives from a human donor in good health. Sequenced material: blood. DNA of the CDR3: TGTGCCTGGAGTGTGGTCGTAGCGGGGGGGGGAGATACGCAGTATTTT. Its protein is CAWSVVVAGGGDTQYF.